The 10 T cell receptor beta chains presented below share a single source sample, sequenced in a study of CDR3 diversity in severe acne. Via MiXCR, TCRdb re-called the PCR reads, giving one row per CDR3 protein. Of approximately 97,000 distinct CDR3 sequences listed, about half are singletons. The sequenced material came from blood. These receptors came from a male donor with acne.

This chain joins TRBV6-5 and TRBJ1-1, with 7 bases lining up with TRBD1. Germline CDR1 reads MNHEY; CDR2 reads SVGAGI. The CDR3 has 15 residues. Trimming at V came to 5 bases and at J to 4 bases, leaving 10 bases not matched to a gene. CDR3 DNA: TGTGCCAGCAGTGGACAGGCCCAGACGACCACTGAAGCTTTCTTT. It translates to CASSGQAQTTTEAFF.

A note on this clonotype: Since a much larger clone is just one base distant, this may be a read error. The rearrangement uses TRBV7-3 and TRBJ2-1, with TRBD2 matching 10 bases. The germline gives CDR1 SGHTA, CDR2 FQGTGA. CDR3 length: 14 amino acids. The CDR3 DNA sequence: TGTGCCAGCTCAAAAGCGGGAGGGCCCTATGAGCAGTCCTTC. Residues: CASSKAGGPYEQSF.

Many counts were recorded for this clonotype. The chain recombines TRBV7-2 with TRBJ1-5; TRBD1 might be the D (5 bases). V shed 5 bases and J shed 6 bases, with 14 bases lying between them. The CDR3 totals 14 residues. Per the germline V gene, CDR1 is SGHTA and CDR2 is FQGNSA. The CDR3, as DNA: TGTGCCAGCAGCCCCTGGGGTAGGGGTCAGCCCCAGCATTTT. It codes for CASSPWGRGQPQHF.

This clonotype appeared a few times. The chain recombines TRBV10-3 with TRBJ2-7; no firm D call. V was shortened by 10 bases and J by 5 bases, with 18 bases between the two germline ends. This CDR3 spans 13 amino acids. Germline CDR1 is ENHRY and CDR2 is SYGVKD. CDR3 bases: TGTGCCACCGATGAAGGCCAGCTAGACGAGCAGTACTTC. Its translation is CATDEGQLDEQYF.

V gene TRBV24-1 combines with J gene TRBJ2-2; D ambiguous. The CDR3 is made up of 16 amino acids. Trimming stripped 0 bases from V and 3 bases from J, with 10 bases between. CDR1 is KGHDR and CDR2 is SFDVKD in the germline V gene. The CDR3 sequence: CATSDLKWPDTGELFF. The CDR3 DNA follows: TGTGCCACCAGTGATTTGAAGTGGCCGGACACCGGGGAGCTGTTTTTT.

This clonotype has at least ten counts. The gene calls are TRBV19 and TRBJ1-1; D uncertain. Germline loops: CDR1 LNHDA, CDR2 SQIVND (reference sequence). V was pared by 6 bases and J by 4 bases, with 18 bases between. This CDR3 is built from 15 residues. CDR3 protein: CASSHRVDLGTEAFF. For the CDR3, the DNA is TGTGCCAGTAGCCATCGGGTCGACCTCGGCACTGAAGCTTTCTTT. The whole variable domain, filled in from reference TRBV19 and TRBJ1-1, reads DGGITQSPKYLFRKEGQNVTLSCEQNLNHDAMYWYRQDPGQGLRLIYYSQIVNDFQKGDIAEGYSVSREKKESFPLTVTSAQKNPTAFYLCASSHRVDLGTEAFFGQGTRLTVV.

V and J are TRBV7-3 and TRBJ2-1; 10 bases align to TRBD2. V lost 5 bases and J lost 6; bases outside the gene matches: 4. The CDR3 runs to 14 residues. CDR1 and CDR2 (germline): SGHTA, FQGTGA. This CDR3 is CASSTGLAVNEQFF. CDR3 DNA sequence: TGTGCCAGCAGCACCGGACTAGCGGTCAATGAGCAGTTCTTC.

This chain connects TRBV9 to TRBJ1-1; D ambiguous. CDR1 is SGDLS, CDR2 YYNGEE, per germline. The ends were cut back, 4 bases at V and 3 bases at J, with 10 bases in the middle. The CDR3 has 13 residues. The chain's CDR3 is CASSHKPDTEAFF. CDR3 DNA sequence: TGTGCCAGCAGCCATAAACCGGACACTGAAGCTTTCTTT.

Concerning this clonotype: This sequence may be a read error, since a much larger clone differs from it by one base. The rearrangement joins TRBV24-1 to TRBJ1-1; 10 nucleotides line up with TRBD1. CDR1 is KGHDR and CDR2 is SFDVKD in the germline V gene. Trimming removed 7 bases from V and 5 bases from J; junction bases left unmatched: 3. The CDR3 is 13 residues long. The CDR3 here is CATRGTGDTEAFF. The CDR3 DNA is TGTGCCACCAGGGGGACAGGGGATACTGAAGCTTTCTTT.

As concerns this clonotype: This may arise from a read error, as a much more abundant clone is one base away. The chain joins TRBV24-1 to TRBJ1-2; no clear D. The V gene lost 4 bases and the J gene lost 7 bases, with 15 bases spanning the gap. This CDR3 has 14 residues. Germline V gene lookup returns CDR1 KGHDR and CDR2 SFDVKD. The CDR3 here is CATSERESSCGYTF. DNA of the CDR3: TGTGCCACCAGTGAGCGGGAGTCTAGCTGTGGCTACACCTTC.